The 27 T cell receptor beta chains below all came from one sample that was sequenced in a study of blood T cell repertoires in COVID-19. Sequenced by immunoSEQ multiplex PCR; TCRdb stores in-frame clones only, minus some. Here the sample spans 150,000 to 160,000 clones, roughly 88% being singletons. Sequencing was performed on peripheral blood. The receptors shown here come from a woman aged 50 to 60 with acute or convalescent COVID-19.

The V gene is TRBV5-1, the J gene TRBJ1-1; TRBD1 might be the D (6 bases). V lost 5 bases and J lost 1, with 15 bases in between. The CDR3 extends over 15 amino acids. CDR1 is SGHRS and CDR2 is YFSETQ in the germline V gene. In nucleotides, the CDR3 is TGCGCCAGCAGTCGTACGGGACAATGGAACACTGAAGCTTTCTTT. This translates into CASSRTGQWNTEAFF.

The chain recombines TRBV18 with TRBJ2-4, with TRBD2 as a possible D gene (7 bases). The CDR3 sequence is 15 residues long. Between the trimmed V and J ends, which lost 0 bases and 5 bases, there was a span of 11 bases. CDR1 is KGHSH, CDR2 LQKENI, per germline. CDR3 sequence reads: CASSPPGGQENIQYF. The CDR3, as DNA: TGTGCCAGCTCACCACCGGGGGGGCAGGAAAACATTCAGTACTTC.

The V call is TRBV10-1, the J call TRBJ1-1, with 8 bases lining up with TRBD1. This CDR3 has 14 amino acids. The J segment lost 4 bases and the V segment lost 2 bases, leaving 3 bases of the junction unmatched. Per germline, CDR1 WNHNN and CDR2 SYGVQD (reference sequence). CDR3 nucleotides: TGCGCCAGCAGTGAGACAGGGGGGATCACTGAAGCTTTCTTT. Translating it yields CASSETGGITEAFF.

This clone appeared a single time. CDR3 region: CASNPILPGQIYLGGGYTF. In DNA form, the CDR3 reads TGTGCCAGCAATCCCATCCTTCCGGGACAGATATATTTAGGTGGTGGCTACACCTTC. The rearrangement links TRBV5-8 to TRBJ1-2; 7 bases line up with TRBD1. The CDR3 consists of 19 residues. Germline values: CDR1 SGHTS, CDR2 YDEGEE. V lost 6 bases to trimming and J lost 7 bases; unmatched junction nucleotides: 27. Full variable domain (remainder filled in from reference TRBV5-8 and TRBJ1-2): EAGVTQSPTHLIKTRGQQATLRCSPISGHTSVYWYQQALGLGLQFLLWYDEGEERNRGNFPPRFSGRQFPNYSSELNVNALELEDSALYLCASNPILPGQIYLGGGYTFGSGTRLTVV.

The genes are TRBV19 and TRBJ2-7; maybe TRBD1 (5 bases). Trimming removed 1 base at V and 3 bases at J, with 10 bases between. CDR3 size: 14 residues. Germline assignment: CDR1 LNHDA and CDR2 SQIVND (reference sequence). Here the CDR3 DNA reads TGTGCCAGTAGTATAGCGAGCCAGGGCTACGAGCAGTACTTC. This gives the protein CASSIASQGYEQYF.

The chain links TRBV5-6 to TRBJ1-4, with a weak D call TRBD1 (6 bases). Looked up from germline, CDR1 is SGHDT and CDR2 is YYEEEE. V lost 0 bases and J lost 12, with 12 bases in between. This CDR3 is built from 13 residues. The CDR3 is CASSLGQVSELFF. CDR3 coding DNA: TGTGCCAGCAGCTTGGGACAGGTCTCAGAACTGTTTTTT.

CDR3 bases: TGTGCCAGTACCGCGGGGAGGGTCGACACTGAAGCTTTCTTT. Its protein is CASTAGRVDTEAFF. This chain links TRBV19 with TRBJ1-1; no definite D call. Deletions cut 7 bases from V and 3 bases from J, with 15 bases between. This CDR3 region has 14 residues. Germline loops: CDR1 LNHDA, CDR2 SQIVND (reference sequence).

This sequence joins TRBV5-1 and TRBJ1-3, with D possibly TRBD1 on 6 matching bases. Germline lookup yields CDR1 SGHRS and CDR2 YFSETQ. V lost 4 bases to trimming and J lost 4 bases, with 12 bases between them. This CDR3 is built from 14 residues. Here the CDR3 DNA reads TGCGCCAGCAGCCGAACCGGGACAGGAAACACCATATATTTT. Translating gives CASSRTGTGNTIYF.

This clone was seen a handful of times. The chain recombines TRBV6-5 with TRBJ1-4; 7 positions match TRBD1. This CDR3 spans 14 amino acids. The junction had 8 bases not matched to a gene; V was cut back by 7 bases and J by 6 bases. CDR1 is MNHEY and CDR2 is SVGAGI in the germline V gene. For the CDR3, the DNA is TGTGCCAGCATCAGACAGGGATCGGATGAAAAACTGTTTTTT. Amino acid sequence: CASIRQGSDEKLFF.

This chain joins TRBV5-1 and TRBJ2-1, with 10 bases fitting TRBD2. Germline V gene data show CDR1 as SGHRS and CDR2 as YFSETQ. V shed 0 bases and J 6 bases; nucleotides not matched to a gene: 3. The CDR3 extends over 15 amino acids. DNA for the CDR3: TGCGCCAGCAGCTTGGCACTAGCGGGAACCAATGAGCAGTTCTTC. Translated, it gives CASSLALAGTNEQFF.

V is TRBV10-2 and J is TRBJ2-3; 7 positions agree with TRBD1. CDR1 is WSHSY and CDR2 is SAAADI in the germline V gene. CDR3 length equals 18 residues. Unmatched junction bases numbered 14, after V lost 5 bases and J lost 0 bases. In DNA, the CDR3 is TGCGCCAGCAGTTGGTGGGGGATGGGGACAGATAGCACAGATACGCAGTATTTT. It is translated as CASSWWGMGTDSTDTQYF.

This chain joins TRBV5-8 and TRBJ1-1; 7 nucleotides agree with TRBD1. Trimming cost V 0 bases and J 3 bases; bases outside gene matches: 8. There are 16 residues in the CDR3. Germline V gene data show CDR1 as SGHTS and CDR2 as YDEGEE. CDR3 region: CASSLGQGGYDTEAFF. The CDR3 coding sequence is TGTGCCAGCAGCTTGGGTCAGGGGGGCTACGACACTGAAGCTTTCTTT.

The chain employs TRBV21-1 and TRBJ2-3; the table's D call TRBD2 went unverified against the DNA. TRBV21-1 corresponds to a pseudogene. The CDR3 length is 19 residues. As DNA, the CDR3 is TGTGCCAGCAGCAATCGGCACTCTAGCGGGGGGGCCTTCACAGATACGCAGTATTTT. This translates into CASSNRHSSGGAFTDTQYF.

V and J are TRBV7-2 and TRBJ1-1; D ambiguous. Germline V gene lookup returns CDR1 SGHTA and CDR2 FQGNSA. Trimming left V 6 bases short and J 1 base short, with 12 bases between. The CDR3 contains 14 residues. The CDR3 loop is CASRKAAGNTEAFF. DNA for the CDR3: TGTGCCAGCAGAAAAGCCGCGGGGAACACTGAAGCTTTCTTT.

The chain couples TRBV20-1 to TRBJ2-5; D is perhaps TRBD1 (6 bases). The CDR3 totals 13 residues. Per germline, CDR1 DFQATT and CDR2 SNEGSKA (reference sequence). Trimming left V 3 bases short and J 0 bases short, with 8 bases between. The CDR3: CSASGTYQETQYF. As DNA, the CDR3 is TGCAGTGCTAGTGGGACATACCAAGAGACCCAGTACTTC.

This sequence joins TRBV12-3 or TRBV12-4 and TRBJ2-7, with TRBD1 as a possible D gene (6 bases). V lost 4 bases and J 3 bases, leaving 10 bases between the germline ends. CDR3 length equals 13 residues. The CDR3 here is CASSWFRGYEQYF. The CDR3, as DNA: TGTGCCAGCAGTTGGTTCAGGGGCTACGAGCAGTACTTC.

V is TRBV4-3 and J is TRBJ2-5, with D possibly matching TRBD2 (5 bases). Germline V gene sequence: CDR1 LGHNA, CDR2 YSLEER. The CDR3 extends over 17 amino acids. V was shortened by 1 base and J by 5 bases, with 20 bases between the two germline ends. The CDR3 is CASSQASGNVIGETQYF. The DNA of the CDR3 is TGCGCCAGCAGCCAAGCCAGCGGCAATGTCATAGGGGAGACCCAGTACTTC.

This clone turned up a few times. The chain couples TRBV6-5 to TRBJ1-2, with 8 bases fitting TRBD1. The CDR3 is made up of 14 amino acids. The V gene's germline CDR1 is MNHEY and CDR2 SVGAGI. V trimming: 5 bases; J trimming: 4 bases; junction bases outside the gene matches: 6. Written as DNA, the CDR3 is TGTGCCAGCAGTCCGGACAGGGACGCCTATGGCTACACCTTC. Amino acid sequence: CASSPDRDAYGYTF.

The chain combines TRBV7-3 with TRBJ2-1, with 8 positions matching TRBD2. Germline CDR1 and CDR2: SGHTA and FQGTGA. The CDR3 extends over 15 amino acids. V lost 3 bases and J lost 10; bases outside the gene matches: 11. The CDR3 nucleotides read TGTGCCAGCAGCTTGCGGGGACTAGGGGGTGGAGAGCAGTTCTTC. As protein: CASSLRGLGGGEQFF.

The genes are TRBV5-1 and TRBJ2-2; tentatively, D is TRBD1 (6 bases). CDR1 is SGHRS, CDR2 YFSETQ, per germline. Trimming cost V 4 bases and J 1 base, with 14 bases left between them. This CDR3 contains 16 residues. CDR3 loop: CASSPAAQGNTGELFF. The CDR3, as DNA: TGCGCCAGCAGCCCCGCGGCACAGGGGAACACCGGGGAGCTGTTTTTT.

The V and J genes are TRBV7-2 and TRBJ1-1, with 8 bases aligning to TRBD1. This CDR3 has 15 residues. V trimming: 1 base; J trimming: 3 bases; junction bases outside the gene matches: 4. Germline V gives CDR1 SGHTA, CDR2 FQGNSA. The CDR3 loop reads CASSLGGQGYTEAFF. CDR3 nucleotides: TGTGCCAGCAGCTTAGGCGGACAGGGCTACACTGAAGCTTTCTTT.

The J gene is TRBJ1-2, the V gene TRBV6-2 or TRBV6-3, with 9 bases aligning to TRBD1. J lost 5 bases, V lost 5 bases, and 3 bases had no gene match. CDR3 size: 13 residues. Germline CDR1 reads MNHEY; CDR2 reads SVGEGT. The CDR3 DNA follows: TGTGCCAGCAGTGAGGACAGGGGATATGGCTACACCTTC. As protein: CASSEDRGYGYTF.

The chain combines TRBV9 with TRBJ1-5; a weak D match, TRBD1 (6 bases). CDR3 length: 14 amino acids. With 2 bases removed from V and 7 bases from J, the gap between germline ends came to 13 bases. Germline CDR1 and CDR2: SGDLS and YYNGEE. The CDR3 nucleotides are TGTGCCAGCAGCGTGGCTATACAGGGACAGCCCCAGCATTTT. Amino acid sequence: CASSVAIQGQPQHF.

The chain recombines TRBV9 with TRBJ2-2; 9 positions agree with TRBD1. This CDR3 has 16 amino acids. V shed 4 bases and J 3 bases; nucleotides not matched to a gene: 7. Germline V gene lookup returns CDR1 SGDLS and CDR2 YYNGEE. The CDR3 coding sequence is TGTGCCAGCAGCCCAGGCGGGACAGGGCACACCGGGGAGCTGTTTTTT. Its translation: CASSPGGTGHTGELFF.

The chain has TRBV19 and TRBJ2-6; TRBD1 matches 10 bases. CDR3 length: 17 residues. V shed 6 bases, J shed 0 bases, and the junction held 5 bases outside the gene matches. The germline V gene encodes CDR1 LNHDA and CDR2 SQIVND (reference sequence). CDR3 DNA: TGTGCCAGTAGGAAGGGACAGGGGAGCTCTGGGGCCAACGTCCTGACTTTC. As protein: CASRKGQGSSGANVLTF.

The chain carries TRBV7-2 and TRBJ2-1; D possibly corresponds to TRBD1 (5 bases). CDR1 SGHTA and CDR2 FQGNSA come from the germline V gene. The CDR3 has 13 residues. Trimming left V 8 bases short and J 0 bases short, with 8 bases between. The CDR3 nucleotides are TGTGCCAGCGTAGGGGCCTCCTACAATGAGCAGTTCTTC. This codes for CASVGASYNEQFF.

This clone was observed once. This chain connects TRBV6-2 or TRBV6-3 to TRBJ2-7; D might be TRBD1 (7 bases). This CDR3 contains 15 residues. Trimming removed 6 bases at V and 3 bases at J, with 18 bases between. CDR1 MNHEY and CDR2 SVGEGT come from the germline V gene. CDR3 sequence (DNA): TGTGCCAGCAGCCCTCTCGGACAGGACTACTACGAGCAGTACTTC. Its protein is CASSPLGQDYYEQYF.